This TCR beta chain comes out of a study of cytomegalovirus exposure and HLA in healthy donors. Germline loops: CDR1 MGHDK, CDR2 SYGVNS. The ends lost 4 bases at V and 3 bases at J; junction bases unmatched: 2. This CDR3 spans 14 amino acids. The PCR employed 60 Vbeta primers together with 13 Jbeta primers. Sequencing was performed with immunoSEQ multiplex PCR; in TCRdb, only in-frame clones are kept and a portion is missing. The sample has approximately 95,000 clones; about four fifths are singletons. Findings and caveats of the study: A cluster of highly shared sequence variants was likely a sequencing artifact. Analysis was carried out at a later point, and it linked a missense DCLRE1C variant to TCR beta V- and J-gene trimming. Researchers catalogued 160 or so TCR beta chains as cytomegalovirus-associated.

Note on this clone: The target antigen is unknown.

Sequences were obtained from PBMCs. The sequence was obtained from a man aged 18 to 35 in good health and CMV-seropositive. The chain combines TRBV25-1 with TRBJ1-2; 10 nucleotides align to TRBD1. The CDR3 here is CASSGDRGHYGYTF. For the CDR3, the DNA is TGTGCCAGCAGTGGGGACAGGGGACACTATGGCTACACCTTC.